In its sample, the clone carrying this TCR beta chain was seen a few times. The sample is drawn from a study of patients and donors after allogeneic stem cell transplantation. V shed 5 bases and J 5 bases; nucleotides not matched to a gene: 8. Per germline, CDR1 MNHNS and CDR2 SASEGT. The CDR3 has 15 amino acids. MiXCR was run by TCRdb on the RT-PCR reads, yielding one entry per CDR3 protein. The sample records approximately 24,000 distinct CDR3 sequences, approximately 43% being singletons. The sample was blood, either unsorted or a sorted T cell fraction (not recorded which). This clonotype was sampled from a human donor who was either an allogeneic HSCT recipient or a stem cell or donor lymphocyte infusion donor (not recorded which). It is not recorded whose cells these are; they may come from a transplant donor. The chain has TRBV6-1 and TRBJ1-4; 7 bases map to TRBD1. The CDR3: CASSPPGQLNEKLFF. The DNA for the CDR3 is TGTGCCAGCAGTCCTCCGGGACAGCTAAATGAAAAACTGTTTTTT.